The clone carrying this TCR beta chain turned up a few times. This CDR3 has 14 residues. Germline loops: CDR1 SGHTA, CDR2 FQGTGA. Trimming took off 4 bases at V and 3 bases at J, with 12 bases between the two ends. This sample was taken from a study of shared clonotypes between healthy human individuals. Method: immunoSEQ multiplex PCR; TCRdb's copy keeps in-frame clones and lacks some. The sample lists about a million clones; 77% were seen once. This chain joins TRBV7-3 and TRBJ1-1; a weak D match, TRBD1 (6 bases). The sequence derives from a man between 18 and 35 years old in good health. Some clones in this sample may be carry-over from other donors' samples. Sequencing used memory CD4+ T cells from PBMCs. Subset meaning: CD45RA-negative fraction. The CDR3 DNA reads as TGTGCCAGCAGCTCGATCACAGGGTACACTGAAGCTTTCTTT. Amino acid sequence: CASSSITGYTEAFF. The full variable domain, with the rest looked up from reference TRBV7-3 and TRBJ1-1, is GAGVSQTPSNKVTEKGKYVELRCDPISGHTALYWYRQSLGQGPEFLIYFQGTGAADDSGLPNDRFFAVRPEGSVSTLKIQRTERGDSAVYLCASSSITGYTEAFFGQGTRLTVV.